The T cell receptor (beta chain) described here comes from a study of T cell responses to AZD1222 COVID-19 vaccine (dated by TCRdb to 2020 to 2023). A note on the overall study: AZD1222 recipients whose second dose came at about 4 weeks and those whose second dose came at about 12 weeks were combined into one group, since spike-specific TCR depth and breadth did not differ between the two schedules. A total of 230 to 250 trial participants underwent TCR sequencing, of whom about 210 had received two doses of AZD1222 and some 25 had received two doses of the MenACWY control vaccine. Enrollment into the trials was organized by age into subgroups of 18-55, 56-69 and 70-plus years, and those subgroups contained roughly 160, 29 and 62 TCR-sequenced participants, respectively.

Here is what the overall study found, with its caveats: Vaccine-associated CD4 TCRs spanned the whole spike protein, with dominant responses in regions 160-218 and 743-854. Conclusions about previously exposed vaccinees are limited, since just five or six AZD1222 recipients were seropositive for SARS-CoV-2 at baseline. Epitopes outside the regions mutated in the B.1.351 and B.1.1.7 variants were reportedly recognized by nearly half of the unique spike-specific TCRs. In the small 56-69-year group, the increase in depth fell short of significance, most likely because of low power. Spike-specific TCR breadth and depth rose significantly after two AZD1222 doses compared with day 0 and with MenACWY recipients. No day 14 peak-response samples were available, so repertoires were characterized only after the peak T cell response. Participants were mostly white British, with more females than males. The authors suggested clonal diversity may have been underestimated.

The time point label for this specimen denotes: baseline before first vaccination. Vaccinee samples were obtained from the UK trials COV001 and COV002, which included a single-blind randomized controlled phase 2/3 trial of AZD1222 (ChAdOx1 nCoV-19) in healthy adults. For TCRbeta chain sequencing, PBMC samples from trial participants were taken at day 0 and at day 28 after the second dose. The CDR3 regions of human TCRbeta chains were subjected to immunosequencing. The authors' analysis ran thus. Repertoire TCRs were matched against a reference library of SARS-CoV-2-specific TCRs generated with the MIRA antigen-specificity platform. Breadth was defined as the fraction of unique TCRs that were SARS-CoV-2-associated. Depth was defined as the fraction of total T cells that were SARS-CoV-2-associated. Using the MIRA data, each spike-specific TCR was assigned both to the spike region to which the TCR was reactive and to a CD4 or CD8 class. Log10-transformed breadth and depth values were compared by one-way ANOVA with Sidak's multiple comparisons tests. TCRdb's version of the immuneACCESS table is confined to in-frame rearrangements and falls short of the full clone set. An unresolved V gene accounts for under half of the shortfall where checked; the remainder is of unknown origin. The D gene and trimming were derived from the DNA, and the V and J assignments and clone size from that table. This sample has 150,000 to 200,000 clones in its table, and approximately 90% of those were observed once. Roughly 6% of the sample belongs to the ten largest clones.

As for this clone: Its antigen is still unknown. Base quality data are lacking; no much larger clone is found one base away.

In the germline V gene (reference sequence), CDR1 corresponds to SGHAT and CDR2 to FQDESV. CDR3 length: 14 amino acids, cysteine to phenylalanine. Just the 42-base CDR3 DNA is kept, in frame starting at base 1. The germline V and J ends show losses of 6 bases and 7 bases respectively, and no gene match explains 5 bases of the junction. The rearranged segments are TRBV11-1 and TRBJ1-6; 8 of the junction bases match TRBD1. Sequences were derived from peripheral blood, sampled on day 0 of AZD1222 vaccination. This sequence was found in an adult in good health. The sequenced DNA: TGTGCCAGCAGTTCCCGGACAGGGAATTCACCCCTCCACTTT. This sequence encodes CASSSRTGNSPLHF. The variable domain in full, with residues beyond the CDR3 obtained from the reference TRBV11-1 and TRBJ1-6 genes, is EAEVAQSPRYKITEKSQAVAFWCDPISGHATLYWYRQILGQGPELLVQFQDESVVDDSQLPKDRFSAERLKGVDSTLKIQPAELGDSAMYLCASSSRTGNSPLHFGNGTRLTVT.